A single T cell receptor beta chain is shown here with its context. No antigen is known for it. This sample was taken from a study of OX40 agonist ivuxolimab in advanced cancers. The overall study: In three patients, partial responses were observed, one with hepatocellular carcinoma and two with cutaneous melanoma.

Germline CDR1 and CDR2: MGHRA and YSYEKL. The V end lost 4 bases, the J end lost 8 bases, and 11 bases lay between the germline ends. This CDR3 spans 12 amino acids. TCRdb keeps only in-frame clones here, not all; method: immunoSEQ multiplex PCR. The sample lists 70,000 to 90,000 clones, around 90% seen once, with under 9.5% in the top ten. Findings and limits, study-wide: Expanded peripheral T cell antigen specificity was not determined. Compared with CD4+, CD8+ T cells on average had more expanded clones.

The J gene is TRBJ1-2, the V gene TRBV4-1, with TRBD1 as a possible D gene (6 bases). The sample here was CD4+ or CD8+ T cells sorted from blood, taken in a trial of the OX40 agonist ivuxolimab. The sequence was collected from an adult with an advanced solid tumor such as melanoma, head and neck, liver or kidney cancer. CDR3 nucleotide sequence: TGCGCCAGCAGCCCTCAGGGGAGAGGCTACACCTTC. Translating gives CASSPQGRGYTF.